This entry features one T cell receptor (beta chain) sequence. The data are from a study of T-cell reconstitution after alpha-beta-depleted transplantation in children. Researchers prepared the TCRbeta library using unique molecular identifiers, the study reports. TCRdb fed the PCR reads into MiXCR, producing one record per CDR3 protein. The sample gives roughly 220,000 distinct CDR3 sequences, approximately 9.7% of which show up once; 5% to 5.5% is in the top ten. Per the germline V gene, CDR1 is SGHRS and CDR2 is YFSETQ. V was pared by 4 bases and J by 6 bases, with 13 bases between. The CDR3 is 14 amino acids.

V is TRBV5-1 and J is TRBJ1-4; D perhaps matches TRBD1 (6 bases). This clonotype was sampled from a human donor who donated a stem cell graft to a child with SCID. Specimen: PBMCs from the stem cell graft donor, collected from the stem cell graft. The CDR3 sequence: CASSVSRTDEKLFF. The CDR3 bases are TGCGCCAGCAGCGTTTCGCGGACAGATGAAAAACTGTTTTTT.